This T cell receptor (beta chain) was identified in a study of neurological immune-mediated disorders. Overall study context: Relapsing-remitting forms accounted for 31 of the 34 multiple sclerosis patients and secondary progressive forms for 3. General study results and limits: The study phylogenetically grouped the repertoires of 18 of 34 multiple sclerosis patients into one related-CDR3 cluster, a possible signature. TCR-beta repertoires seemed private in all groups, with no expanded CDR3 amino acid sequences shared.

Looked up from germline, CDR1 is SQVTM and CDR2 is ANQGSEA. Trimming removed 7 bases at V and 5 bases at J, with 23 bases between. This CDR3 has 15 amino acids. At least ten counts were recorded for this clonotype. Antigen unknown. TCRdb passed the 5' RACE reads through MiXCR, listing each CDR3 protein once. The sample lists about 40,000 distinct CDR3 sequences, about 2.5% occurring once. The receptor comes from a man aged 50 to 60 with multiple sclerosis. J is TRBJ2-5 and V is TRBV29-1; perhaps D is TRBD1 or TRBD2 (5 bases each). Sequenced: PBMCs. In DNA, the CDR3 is TGCAGCGCCTCCGGGACGTTTGAACCTGGGGAGACCCAGTACTTC. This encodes CSASGTFEPGETQYF.